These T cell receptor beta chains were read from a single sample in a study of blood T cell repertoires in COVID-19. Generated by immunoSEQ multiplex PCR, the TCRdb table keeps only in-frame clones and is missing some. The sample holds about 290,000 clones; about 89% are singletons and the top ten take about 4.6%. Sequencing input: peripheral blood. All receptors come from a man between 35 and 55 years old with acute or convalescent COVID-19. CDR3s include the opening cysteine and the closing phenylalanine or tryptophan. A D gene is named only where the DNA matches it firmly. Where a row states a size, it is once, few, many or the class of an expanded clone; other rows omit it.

CASSVGRSTDTQYF TGTGCCAGCAGCGTTGGGAGGAGCACAGATACGCAGTATTTT - TRBJ2-3 - TRBV9
CASRLPRKKKKYSYNEQFF TGCGCCAGCAGACTGCCCCGAAAGAAAAAAAAATACTCCTACAATGAGCAGTTCTTC - TRBJ2-1 - TRBV4-1
CASSQPDSYEQYF TGTGCCAGTAGTCAGCCGGACAGTTACGAGCAGTACTTC - TRBJ2-7 - TRBV19
CASRRDRAGANVLTF TGTGCCAGCAGGCGTGACAGGGCTGGGGCCAACGTCCTGACTTTC TRBD1 TRBJ2-6 - TRBV6-5
CASSSDRGSGEKLFF TGTGCCAGCAGCTCCGACAGGGGGAGCGGTGAAAAACTGTTTTTT TRBD1 TRBJ1-4 - TRBV5-4
CASSPRRGSRTDTQYF TGTGCCAGCAGCCCCAGGCGGGGGTCTCGCACAGATACGCAGTATTTT - TRBJ2-3 - TRBV21-1
CASSYLQGARYYEQFF TGTGCCAGCAGCTACCTTCAGGGGGCGCGGTACTATGAGCAGTTCTTC TRBD1 TRBJ2-1 - TRBV7-8
CASSFSNQPQHF TGTGCCAGCAGCTTCTCGAATCAGCCCCAGCATTTT - TRBJ1-5 - TRBV7-8
CASSPAPGQGPYEQYF TGTGCCAGCAGCCCAGCCCCGGGACAGGGGCCCTACGAGCAGTACTTC TRBD1 TRBJ2-7 - TRBV5-6
CSARGRVEQFF TGCAGTGCTAGAGGGCGGGTTGAGCAGTTCTTC - TRBJ2-1 - TRBV20-1
CASRTGDTGELFF TGTGCCAGCAGGACCGGGGACACCGGGGAGCTGTTTTTT - TRBJ2-2 few TRBV6-4
CASSFAGLTYNEQFF TGTGCCAGCAGCTTCGCGGGACTAACCTACAATGAGCAGTTCTTC TRBD2 TRBJ2-1 - TRBV7-2
CASSFLQGATNEKLFF TGTGCCAGCAGCTTCCTACAGGGGGCGACTAATGAAAAACTGTTTTTT TRBD1 TRBJ1-4 - TRBV14
CASSPLGGGSYEQYF TGTGCCAGCAGCCCCCTCGGGGGGGGCTCCTACGAGCAGTACTTC TRBD2 TRBJ2-7 - TRBV7-8
CASSGLATGEALSGANVLTF TGTGCCAGCAGTGGCCTCGCGACAGGGGAGGCTCTCTCTGGGGCCAACGTCCTGACTTTC TRBD1 TRBJ2-6 - TRBV6-1
CASSQEATSGGEETQYF TGTGCCAGCAGCCAAGAGGCGACTAGCGGGGGGGAAGAGACCCAGTACTTC TRBD2 TRBJ2-5 once TRBV4-2
CASSFRTGYQETQYF TGTGCCAGCAGCTTCCGGACGGGATACCAAGAGACCCAGTACTTC - TRBJ2-5 - TRBV3-1/TRBV3-2
CASSLAGYGYTF TGCGCCAGCAGCTTGGCGGGGTATGGCTACACCTTC - TRBJ1-2 - TRBV5-1
CASSLYTGGSGNTIYF TGTGCCAGCAGTTTATACACAGGGGGCTCTGGAAACACCATATATTTT TRBD1 TRBJ1-3 - TRBV28
CASSFGMTYEQYF TGTGCCAGCAGTTTTGGCATGACCTACGAGCAGTACTTC - TRBJ2-7 - TRBV27
CASSTQRDRVTGELFF TGTGCCAGCAGCACCCAAAGGGACAGGGTGACCGGGGAGCTGTTTTTT TRBD1 TRBJ2-2 - TRBV11-2
CASSLRRAIANEKLFF TGTGCCAGCAGCCTCCGGCGGGCCATCGCTAATGAAAAACTGTTTTTT - TRBJ1-4 few TRBV11-1
CASSLSSNQPQHF TGTGCCAGCAGCTTGTCGTCCAATCAGCCCCAGCATTTT - TRBJ1-5 - TRBV5-6
CASSIVNSGNTIYF TGTGCCAGTAGTATTGTAAACTCTGGAAACACCATATATTTT - TRBJ1-3 - TRBV19
CASGSPALASTDTQYF TGTGCTAGTGGTTCCCCTGCTTTGGCAAGCACAGATACGCAGTATTTT - TRBJ2-3 - TRBV12-5
CASGRGWTGELFF TGTGCCAGCGGCCGGGGGTGGACCGGGGAGCTGTTTTTT - TRBJ2-2 - TRBV12-3/TRBV12-4
CASSVDRNYGYTF TGTGCCAGCAGTGTTGACAGGAACTATGGCTACACCTTC - TRBJ1-2 - TRBV2
CASTPGRNSPLHF TGTGCCAGCACTCCGGGAAGAAATTCACCCCTCCACTTT - TRBJ1-6 - TRBV12-3/TRBV12-4
CASSPDTVHGYTF TGTGCCAGCAGTCCGGACACCGTTCATGGCTACACCTTC - TRBJ1-2 few TRBV6-2/TRBV6-3
CASKSTGGVSTDTQYF TGCGCCAGTAAATCGACAGGGGGCGTAAGCACAGATACGCAGTATTTT TRBD1 TRBJ2-3 - TRBV5-1
CASSYGGGEQYF TGTGCCAGCAGTTACGGGGGGGGAGAGCAGTACTTC TRBD2 TRBJ2-7 - TRBV6-5
CASSRVGLELFF TGTGCCAGCAGTCGAGTTGGGCTGGAGCTGTTTTTT - TRBJ2-2 - TRBV6-5
CSAQRQGGAFF TGCAGCGCCCAACGACAGGGGGGAGCTTTCTTT TRBD1 TRBJ1-1 - TRBV29-1
CASSPSKFIGAGGYEQYF TGTGCCAGCAGCCCATCAAAGTTTATTGGGGCGGGGGGCTACGAGCAGTACTTC TRBD2 TRBJ2-7 - TRBV7-2
CASSPRQSNTEAFF TGTGCCAGCAGCCCACGACAATCGAACACTGAAGCTTTCTTT - TRBJ1-1 - TRBV7-2
CASRGLGRTGELFF TGTGCCAGCAGGGGACTAGGGCGGACCGGGGAGCTGTTTTTT TRBD2 TRBJ2-2 - TRBV2
CASTSIWGGEQFF TGTGCCAGCACCTCTATTTGGGGGGGAGAGCAGTTCTTC TRBD2 TRBJ2-1 - TRBV6-5
CASSLRTRLQQFF TGCGCCAGCAGCTTGAGGACACGGTTGCAGCAGTTCTTC - TRBJ2-1 - TRBV5-1
CASSQMSPFTNEKLFF TGTGCCAGCAGCCAGATGTCGCCCTTCACTAATGAAAAACTGTTTTTT - TRBJ1-4 - TRBV28
CASSYSASAYNEQFF TGTGCCAGCAGTTACTCTGCTAGCGCCTACAATGAGCAGTTCTTC - TRBJ2-1 - TRBV6-5
CASSLPTGVYYEQYF TGTGCCAGCAGCCTTCCGACAGGGGTGTATTACGAGCAGTACTTC TRBD1 TRBJ2-7 - TRBV11-2
CSVLGGVSSGNTIYF TGCAGCGTTCTTGGGGGCGTCTCCTCTGGAAACACCATATATTTT - TRBJ1-3 - TRBV29-1
CASSIPGQGFYGYTF TGTGCCAGTAGTATCCCGGGACAGGGCTTCTATGGCTACACCTTC TRBD1 TRBJ1-2 - TRBV19
CASSQGTGGGSPLHF TGTGCCAGCAGCCAAGGAACAGGGGGGGGTTCACCCCTCCACTTT TRBD1 TRBJ1-6 - TRBV3-1/TRBV3-2
CASSPTIEGYTF TGTGCCAGCTCACCCACGATAGAAGGCTACACCTTC - TRBJ1-2 - TRBV18
CATSDSRTGDYGYTF TGTGCCACCAGTGATTCCCGGACAGGGGACTATGGCTACACCTTC TRBD1 TRBJ1-2 - TRBV24-1
CASSLGGWNEQFF TGTGCCAGCAGCTTAGGGGGCTGGAATGAGCAGTTCTTC - TRBJ2-1 - TRBV11-3
CASRDPRGGRAFF TGTGCCAGCAGGGATCCGAGAGGGGGTAGAGCTTTCTTT - TRBJ1-1 - TRBV6-5
CASSPYSVPVGYTF TGTGCCAGCAGCCCTTATTCTGTCCCGGTTGGCTACACCTTC - TRBJ1-2 - TRBV9
CASLTGEEYGYTF TGTGCCAGTCTCACAGGGGAAGAATATGGCTACACCTTC TRBD1 TRBJ1-2 - TRBV19